The clone carrying this T cell receptor (beta chain) has a handful of counts. The sample is drawn from a study of CD8+ T cells in alopecia areata. As for the study in general: Tofacitinib administration persisted for 6 to 18 months, succeeded by 6 months off drug.

The ends were cut back, 4 bases at V and 5 bases at J, with 15 bases in the middle. This CDR3 spans 14 amino acids. The V gene's germline CDR1 is SQVTM and CDR2 ANQGSEA. Extracted RNA was reverse transcribed into cDNA, the sequencing template. Using immunoSEQ multiplex PCR, the repertoire was profiled, and TCRdb retains in-frame clones only, with some absent. This table has under 200,000 clones, approximately 60% appearing once. The treatment denotes: oral pan-JAK inhibitor, 5-10 mg twice daily. The sequence derives from a human donor with alopecia areata. The chain employs TRBV29-1 and TRBJ1-5; tentative D call: TRBD1 (5 bases). The material sequenced was CD4+ T cells sorted from blood, taken at week 24, from a patient treated with tofacitinib. CDR3 nucleotides: TGCAGCGTTGGAGTCGGGGGTATCGATCAGCCCCAGCATTTT. Protein product: CSVGVGGIDQPQHF. The full variable domain, its missing parts supplied by reference TRBV29-1 and TRBJ1-5, is SAVISQKPSRDICQRGTSLTIQCQVDSQVTMMFWYRQQPGQSLTLIATANQGSEATYESGFVIDKFPISRPNLTFSTLTVSNMSPEDSSIYLCSVGVGGIDQPQHFGDGTRLSIL.